The text below deals with one T cell receptor (beta chain). There is no known antigen for this receptor. There are no base qualities to consult, and no much larger clone falls within one base. These data originate in a study of identical twins (dated by TCRdb to about 2016). Looking at the study overall: TCR alpha and beta repertoires from monozygotic twins, unrelated adults of various ages and cord blood were deep-sequenced to test whether fetal clonotypes persist. To rule out contamination, the twin experiments were replicated at different times with different library preparation protocols.

The CDR3 starts with the cysteine, ends with the phenylalanine, and has 17 residues. CDR3 DNA is the only sequence kept; it has 51 bases, read in frame from the first base. The junction carries 23 bases between V and J, which are trimmed by 5 bases and 3 bases respectively. Based on the germline V gene, the CDR1 and CDR2 sequences are SNHLY and FYNNEI. The library was prepared using 5' RACE. The sequencer was an Illumina HiSeq 2000. A universal primer binding site was introduced by template switching, and a unique molecular identifier was present in the final cDNA, enabling accurate counting of TCR cDNA molecules. Specific primers in the conserved constant-segment region were used to synthesize first-strand cDNA for TCR alpha and beta chains. Each cDNA library was double barcoded, with a SMART-Mk sample barcode plus Illumina barcodes, to control for contamination. TruSeq adapter sequences and Illumina sample barcodes were added in two successive PCR steps. The Illumina HiSeq platform was used with custom primers to sequence TCR alpha and beta cDNA libraries. On the study's bioinformatics: MiGEC processed the raw reads to extract unique molecular identifiers, while MiXCR was used to determine the CDR3 positions. For each individual, recombination models were inferred using an EM algorithm with the repgenHMM and IGoR tools. The analysis of shared clonotypes was done with the tcR package in R, with sharing normalized by the product of cloneset sizes. Out-of-frame nonproductive sequences were analyzed to study raw recombination free of thymic and clonal selection effects. TCRdb reworked the public reads: Q25 trimming with fastp, MiXCR clone assembly, productive beta chains retained. All rows with the same CDR3 protein become a single entry with the most common DNA and genes. These V and J calls rely on TCRdb rather than the paper's analysis. The sample table lists 510,000 or so distinct CDR3 sequences, approximately 14% of them with a count of one. Of the sample, more than 0.4% falls within the top ten clones.

General conclusions and limits of the study: Compared with coincidental sharing between unrelated individuals, an excess of low generation-probability sequences was observed among out-of-frame TCR alpha sequences shared between twins. Abundant cord blood beta clonotypes carried fewer insertions; young adult naive repertoires showed a weaker similar trend, while memory repertoires showed none. Because the same donors could not be followed over many years, the conclusions relied on cross-sectional statistical analysis. Excess twin sharing in beta out-of-frame sequences was weaker because fewer shared sequences lowered the signal-to-noise ratio. In monozygotic twins, out-of-frame TCR alpha sharing was systematically underestimated by recombination models, although the models agreed with sharing between unrelated individuals. Invariant T cells such as MAIT and iNKT could partly confound zero-insertion analyses, although diverse VJ usage argued against such confounding for most clonotypes.

Every donor in the study was a healthy Caucasian. The twin cohort comprised three pairs of female monozygotic twins, all aged about 18 to 30 years. Positive isolation kits from Invitrogen were used to isolate the CD4+ and CD8+ T cell populations. A further study also used this sample, focusing on yellow fever vaccine responses in identical twins. From the second report: According to the authors, the vaccine-induced T cell response in identical twins seemed to be partly convergent and partly specific to each individual. In identical twins, the study followed T cell clones that responded to the vaccine with precision.

Sequenced: CD4+ T cells sorted from blood. The chain is encoded by TRBV2 joined to TRBJ2-7, and perhaps TRBD1 as D gene, on 6 matching bases. The clonotype comes from a woman aged 18-30 years in good health. The CDR3 region: CASSPPVGNRAVYEQYF. The DNA sequence is as follows: TGTGCCAGCAGTCCCCCGGTTGGTAACAGGGCCGTCTACGAGCAGTACTTC.